Sequencing of this T cell receptor beta chain was carried out in a study of blood T cell repertoires in COVID-19 (dated by TCRdb to the early 2020s). About the investigation overall: Samples from collaborators originated in the United States, Italy and Spain and spanned both the acute and convalescent phases of COVID-19. The samples were drawn from the first 160 participants of the ongoing ImmuneRACE study and from about 1,200 subjects provided by 6 global collaborators. The repertoires were released in a freely available public database intended as a resource for research on the immune response to SARS-CoV-2. The prospective study material was composed of cDNA or gDNA derived from T cells, B-cell-depleted T cells, or PBMCs. Nearly every sample came with metadata listing a de-identified subject ID, COVID-19 status, age in years and sex. HLA class I and class II types, where available, came from metadata supplied by the sample provider rather than from assay-based typing. Deeply sampled blood TCRbeta repertoires from subjects exposed to, actively infected with, or recovered from COVID-19 were included in the dataset.

The germline V gene (reference sequence) provides CDR1 SEHNR and CDR2 FQNEAQ. Relative to germline, V is 6 bases shorter and J is 4 bases shorter, with 18 bases between their ends. The CDR3 measures 15 amino acids from cysteine to phenylalanine. Only the CDR3 part of the read is kept: 45 bases, read in frame from the first base. What the authors observed across the whole study: The amount of clinical and demographic metadata varied by source and participant and was provided uncurated.

The collaborating institutions used their own protocols to collect whole blood in K2EDTA tubes. For TCRbeta analysis, collaborators shipped samples in one of three forms: frozen whole blood, isolated PBMCs, or DNA extracted from either of those sample types. TCRbeta CDR3 regions were amplified from genomic DNA using the immunoSEQ Assay, a bias-controlled multiplex PCR. The study's own analysis went as follows. The number of nucleated cells in each sample was estimated by amplification of reference gene primers within the assay. Sequence reads were collapsed and filtered to measure the absolute abundance of every unique TCRbeta CDR3 rearrangement. For each sample, productive Simpson clonality was calculated by taking the square root of Simpson's diversity index across productive rearrangements. This immuneACCESS table, as held by TCRdb, lists in-frame sequences with V and J called but not all clones. Of the missing ones, under half trace to an unresolved V gene in checked studies; the others have no known cause. V, J and clone size are those of that table, while D and trimming were read from the DNA. The sample profile shows approximately 180,000 clones; about 90% of them were found once. The top ten hold around a fifth of the sample.

About this clone itself: Its specific antigen is unknown. Nothing much larger sits one base from this clone, and base qualities are not available.

The rearranged chain carries TRBV7-9 and TRBJ1-2; a tentative D call is TRBD1 (6 bases match). This clonotype originated in a man aged 55 to 69 with active or convalescent COVID-19. Sequenced: peripheral blood. This receptor has the CDR3 CASSPRTASFYGYTF. The DNA is TGTGCCAGCAGTCCAAGGACAGCAAGTTTCTATGGCTACACCTTC.